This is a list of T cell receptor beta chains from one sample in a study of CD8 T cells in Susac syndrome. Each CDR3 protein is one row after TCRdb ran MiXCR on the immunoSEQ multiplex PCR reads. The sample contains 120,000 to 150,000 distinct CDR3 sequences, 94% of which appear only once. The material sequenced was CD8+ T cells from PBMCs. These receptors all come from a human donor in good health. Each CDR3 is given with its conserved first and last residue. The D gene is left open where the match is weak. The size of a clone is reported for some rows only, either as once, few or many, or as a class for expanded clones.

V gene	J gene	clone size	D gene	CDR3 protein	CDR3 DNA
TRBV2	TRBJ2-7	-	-	CASRRLPDEQYF	TGTGCCAGCAGGCGACTCCCGGACGAGCAGTACTTC
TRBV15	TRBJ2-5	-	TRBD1	CATSRDDRVVWRETQYF	TGTGCCACCAGCAGAGATGACAGGGTCGTTTGGCGGGAGACCCAGTACTTC
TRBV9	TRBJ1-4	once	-	CASSLGSATNEKLFF	TGTGCCAGCAGCCTCGGGTCAGCAACTAATGAAAAACTGTTTTTT
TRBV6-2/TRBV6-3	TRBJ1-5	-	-	CASMTGGVQPQHF	TGTGCCAGCATGACGGGGGGTGTTCAGCCCCAGCATTTT
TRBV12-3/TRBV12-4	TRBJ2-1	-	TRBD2	CASSFTSGNEQFF	TGTGCCAGCAGTTTCACTAGCGGCAATGAGCAGTTCTTC
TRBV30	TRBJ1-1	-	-	CAWSVSDGNEAFF	TGTGCCTGGAGTGTATCGGACGGAAATGAAGCTTTCTTT
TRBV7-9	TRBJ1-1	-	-	CASSYPGVNTEAFF	TGTGCCAGCAGCTACCCGGGGGTCAACACTGAAGCTTTCTTT
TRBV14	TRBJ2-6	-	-	CASSQIGGTGANVLTF	TGTGCCAGCAGCCAAATAGGAGGGACGGGGGCCAACGTCCTGACTTTC
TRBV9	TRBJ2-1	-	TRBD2	CASSVAAGEQFF	TGTGCCAGCAGCGTAGCAGCGGGAGAGCAGTTCTTC
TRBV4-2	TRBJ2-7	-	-	CASSQVGQHPYEQYF	TGTGCCAGCAGCCAAGTCGGACAGCACCCCTACGAGCAGTACTTC
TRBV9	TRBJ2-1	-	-	CASSAAADNEQFF	TGTGCCAGCAGCGCCGCAGCGGACAATGAGCAGTTCTTC
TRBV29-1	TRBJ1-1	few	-	CSVVIVNTEAFF	TGCAGCGTTGTTATTGTGAACACTGAAGCTTTCTTT
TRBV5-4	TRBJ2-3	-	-	CASSLLGPDTQYF	TGTGCCAGCAGCTTGTTGGGGCCAGATACGCAGTATTTT
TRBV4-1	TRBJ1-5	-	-	CASSQDRGTLSNQPQHF	TGCGCCAGCAGCCAAGATCGAGGGACACTTAGCAATCAGCCCCAGCATTTT
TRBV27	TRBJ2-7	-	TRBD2	CASSRAGEAYEQYF	TGTGCCAGCAGCAGAGCGGGAGAGGCTTACGAGCAGTACTTC
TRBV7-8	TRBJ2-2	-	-	CASSLDRGELFF	TGTGCCAGCAGCTTAGACCGCGGGGAGCTGTTTTTT
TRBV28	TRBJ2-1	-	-	CASSRPSHNEQFF	TGTGCCAGCAGCCGACCCAGCCACAATGAGCAGTTCTTC
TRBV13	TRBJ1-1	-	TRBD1	CASSTQGDTEAFF	TGTGCCAGCAGCACTCAGGGGGACACTGAAGCTTTCTTT
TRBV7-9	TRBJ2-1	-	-	CASSPSIYNEQFF	TGTGCCAGCAGCCCTTCCATATACAATGAGCAGTTCTTC
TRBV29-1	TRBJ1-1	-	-	CSALPIGEEAFF	TGCAGCGCTTTACCAATTGGCGAGGAAGCTTTCTTT
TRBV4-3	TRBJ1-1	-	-	CASSQDELSNTEAFF	TGCGCCAGCAGCCAAGATGAACTTTCGAACACTGAAGCTTTCTTT
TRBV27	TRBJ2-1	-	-	CASSSWPYNEQFF	TGTGCCAGCAGCAGTTGGCCCTACAATGAGCAGTTCTTC
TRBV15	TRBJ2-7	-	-	CATSIVPSDEQYF	TGTGCCACCAGCATCGTGCCCTCCGACGAGCAGTACTTC
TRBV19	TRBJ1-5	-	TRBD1	CASDPGQGLSNQPQHF	TGTGCCAGTGACCCGGGACAGGGGTTGAGCAATCAGCCCCAGCATTTT
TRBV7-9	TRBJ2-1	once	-	CASSLAVGGDEQFF	TGTGCCAGCAGCTTAGCGGTCGGTGGTGATGAGCAGTTCTTC
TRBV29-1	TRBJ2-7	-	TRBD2	CSVEGLTGTNPTYEQYF	TGCAGCGTTGAAGGTCTTACCGGGACTAACCCAACCTACGAGCAGTACTTC
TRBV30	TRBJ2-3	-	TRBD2	CAWEAGGPPDTQYF	TGTGCCTGGGAAGCGGGAGGGCCCCCAGATACGCAGTATTTT
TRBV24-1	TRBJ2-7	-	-	CATSDSGFEQYF	TGTGCCACCAGTGACTCAGGGTTCGAGCAGTACTTC
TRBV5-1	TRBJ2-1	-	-	CASGSKYNEQFF	TGCGCCAGCGGGAGTAAGTACAATGAGCAGTTCTTC
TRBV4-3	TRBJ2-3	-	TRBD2	CASSQESIAGEVYTQYF	TGCGCCAGCAGCCAAGAATCGATCGCGGGAGAAGTATATACGCAGTATTTT
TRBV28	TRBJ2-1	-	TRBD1	CASRPTGMDNEQFF	TGTGCCAGCAGGCCGACAGGGATGGACAATGAGCAGTTCTTC
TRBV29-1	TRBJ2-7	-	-	CSVGLVYEQYF	TGCAGCGTTGGGTTAGTCTACGAGCAGTACTTC
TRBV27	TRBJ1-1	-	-	CASTQTPNTEAFF	TGTGCCAGCACTCAGACACCGAACACTGAAGCTTTCTTT
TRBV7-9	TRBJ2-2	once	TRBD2	CASIDGLAGDTGELFF	TGTGCCAGCATCGACGGACTAGCGGGGGACACCGGGGAGCTGTTTTTT
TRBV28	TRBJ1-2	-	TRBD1	CASSSWTGYDYGYTF	TGTGCCAGCAGTTCATGGACAGGGTACGACTATGGCTACACCTTC
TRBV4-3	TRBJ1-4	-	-	CASSQVVGDYEKLFF	TGCGCCAGCAGCCAAGTTGTCGGGGATTATGAAAAACTGTTTTTT
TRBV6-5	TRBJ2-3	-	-	CASSYAGLTDTQYF	TGTGCCAGCAGTTACGCGGGCCTCACAGATACGCAGTATTTT
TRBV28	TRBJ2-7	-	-	CASSLDTYEQYF	TGTGCCAGCAGTTTGGATACCTACGAGCAGTACTTC
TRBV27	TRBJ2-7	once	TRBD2	CASSYGTSNSYEQYF	TGTGCCAGCAGTTACGGGACTAGCAACTCCTACGAGCAGTACTTC
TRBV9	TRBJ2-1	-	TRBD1	CASGTGTGAMEQFF	TGTGCCAGTGGAACCGGGACAGGGGCCATGGAGCAGTTCTTC
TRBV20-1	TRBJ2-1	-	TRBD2	CSARRGELAGDEQFF	TGCAGTGCTAGAAGAGGGGAACTAGCGGGAGATGAGCAGTTCTTC
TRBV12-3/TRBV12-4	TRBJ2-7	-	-	CASSLRAYEQYF	TGTGCCAGCAGTTTAAGGGCCTACGAGCAGTACTTC
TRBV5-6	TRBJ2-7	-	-	CASSFGQAVREQYF	TGTGCCAGCAGCTTTGGGCAGGCCGTACGGGAGCAGTACTTC